This T cell receptor beta chain was captured in a study of cytomegalovirus exposure and HLA in healthy donors. At collection, donors were nominally healthy, but unrecorded immune exposures were probable. This CDR3 has 14 amino acids. V shed 8 bases, J shed 7 bases, and the junction held 11 bases outside the gene matches. From germline, CDR1 is KGHSH and CDR2 LQKENI. It was with 60 Vbeta and 13 Jbeta primers that the PCR ran. Profiling relied on immunoSEQ multiplex PCR, and the TCRdb table lists in-frame clones only, not all of them. The table lists roughly 190,000 clones, 79% of them singletons. V gene TRBV18 combines with J gene TRBJ1-1, with 9 bases matching TRBD1. The sample was PBMCs. This clonotype was obtained from a woman in her forties or fifties in good health and CMV-seronegative. CDR3 region: CASNSLTGGIEAFF. CDR3 coding DNA: TGTGCCAGCAATTCGCTGACAGGGGGGATTGAAGCTTTCTTT.